Presented here are 11 T cell receptor beta chains from one specimen sequenced in a study of vaccination effects on CD4 cells after COVID-19. Antigens of these TCRs are unknown. Method: immunoSEQ multiplex PCR; TCRdb's copy keeps in-frame clones and lacks some. Of approximately 78,000 clones listed, about 80% are singletons. The ViraFEST assay expanded antigen-specific CD4+ T cells with viral peptide pools before sequencing. After around ten days in culture, the CD4+ T cells were isolated. The cohort was immunized with two doses of either the BNT162b2 or mRNA-1273 vaccine. The sample in question was CD4+ T cells from PBMCs cultured with HCoV-229E spike peptides, obtained after COVID-19 vaccination. Receptor source: a human donor who received a COVID-19 vaccine.

The chain combines TRBV2 with TRBJ1-2, with D possibly TRBD1 on 5 matching bases. V lost 3 bases and J lost 0, with 14 bases in between. The CDR3 runs to 16 residues. Germline values: CDR1 SNHLY, CDR2 FYNNEI. CDR3 sequence (DNA): TGTGCCAGCAGTGATCCGGACACCGTATCTAACTATGGCTACACCTTC. Its translation: CASSDPDTVSNYGYTF. Full variable domain (rest looked up from reference TRBV2 and TRBJ1-2): EPEVTQTPSHQVTQMGQEVILRCVPISNHLYFYWYRQILGQKVEFLVSFYNNEISEKSEIFDDQFSVERPDGSNFTLKIRSTKLEDSAMYFCASSDPDTVSNYGYTFGSGTRLTVV.

This clone was detected only a few times. The CDR3 loop is CASSGTGTNEKLFF. The CDR3 DNA is TGTGCCAGCAGCGGCACAGGGACCAATGAAAAACTGTTTTTT. The chain employs TRBV7-2 and TRBJ1-4; perhaps TRBD1 as D (6 bases). Germline CDR1 is SGHTA and CDR2 is FQGNSA. The CDR3 runs 14 residues. The V and J ends lost 5 bases and 5 bases respectively, with 12 bases between them.

The CDR3 loop reads CSASFGTEAFF. The CDR3 DNA reads TGCAGCGCCTCGTTTGGGACTGAAGCTTTCTTT. The rearrangement joins TRBV29-1 to TRBJ1-1; D call uncertain. Germline CDR1 is SQVTM and CDR2 is ANQGSEA. The CDR3 runs to 11 residues. With 7 bases removed from V and 5 bases from J, the gap between germline ends came to 11 bases.

This clone has only a few counts. This rearrangement joins TRBV2 to TRBJ1-1; D remains ambiguous. The CDR3 extends over 14 amino acids. In germline, CDR1 is SNHLY, CDR2 FYNNEI. Trimming shortened V by 6 bases and J by 2 bases, and 13 bases separated the two germline ends. DNA of the CDR3: TGTGCCAGCAGCCCGGACGCGGGAAACACTGAAGCTTTCTTT. The encoded protein is CASSPDAGNTEAFF.

V and J are TRBV9 and TRBJ1-2, with TRBD1 identical over 8 bases. Germline CDR1 and CDR2: SGDLS and YYNGEE. This CDR3 spans 14 amino acids. Unmatched junction bases numbered 8, after V lost 2 bases and J lost 8 bases. CDR3 coding DNA: TGTGCCAGCAGCGTTCCCGGACAGGGCAGAGGCTACACCTTC. This gives the protein CASSVPGQGRGYTF.

The chain employs TRBV5-4 and TRBJ2-1; TRBD1 might be the D (6 bases). V was cut by 3 bases and J by 10 bases, with 17 bases left in between. The CDR3 runs 14 residues. Germline CDR1 is SGHNT and CDR2 is YYREEE (reference sequence). The CDR3, as DNA: TGTGCCAGCAGCTCCAGGGGTCGAGTCCCAGAGCAGTTCTTC. It specifies CASSSRGRVPEQFF.

This chain joins TRBV5-1 and TRBJ1-1; tentatively, D is TRBD1 (5 bases). The CDR3 length is 11 residues. Germline V gives CDR1 SGHRS, CDR2 YFSETQ. Trimming removed 4 bases from V and 11 bases from J, with 12 bases in between. The CDR3: CASSNGDGAFF. For the CDR3, the DNA is TGCGCCAGCAGCAATGGGGACGGGGCTTTCTTT. Filled out from reference TRBV5-1 and TRBJ1-1, the complete variable domain reads KAGVTQTPRYLIKTRGQQVTLSCSPISGHRSVSWYQQTPGQGLQFLFEYFSETQRNKGNFPGRFSGRQFSNSRSEMNVSTLELGDSALYLCASSNGDGAFFGQGTRLTVV.

This clone was detected once. The chain links TRBV6-5 to TRBJ1-1; D may be TRBD1 (6 bases). Per the germline V gene, CDR1 is MNHEY and CDR2 is SVGAGI. The CDR3 has 15 residues. V lost 5 bases and J lost 0, with 13 bases in between. This CDR3 is CASSPFRGLNTEAFF. In DNA form, the CDR3 reads TGTGCCAGCAGTCCGTTCAGGGGACTGAACACTGAAGCTTTCTTT.

This clone has more than one count but fewer than ten. The chain is built from TRBV7-3 and TRBJ2-5, with D tentatively TRBD1 (5 bases). CDR1 and CDR2 from the germline V gene are SGHTA and FQGTGA. V lost 5 bases to trimming and J lost 2 bases, with 9 bases between them. This CDR3 contains 13 residues. CDR3 in amino acids: CASSRGRQETQYF. CDR3 DNA: TGTGCCAGCAGCAGGGGCAGACAAGAGACCCAGTACTTC.

The V call is TRBV5-5, the J call TRBJ2-3; D gene uncertain. Per germline, CDR1 SGHKS and CDR2 YYEKEE (reference sequence). The ends were cut back, 3 bases at V and 1 base at J, with 12 bases in the middle. The length of the CDR3 is 15 residues. The CDR3 sequence: CASSYTWSGTDTQYF. In nucleotides, the CDR3 is TGTGCCAGCAGCTATACTTGGTCGGGCACAGATACGCAGTATTTT.

The CDR3 reads CASSLYPHGPAEAFF. Here the CDR3 DNA reads TGTGCCAGCAGCTTGTATCCGCACGGACCAGCTGAAGCTTTCTTT. The rearrangement uses TRBV5-8 and TRBJ1-1, with D hard to call. Germline V gene sequence: CDR1 SGHTS, CDR2 YDEGEE. CDR3 length: 15 residues. V was shortened by 1 base and J by 6 bases, with 16 bases between the two germline ends.